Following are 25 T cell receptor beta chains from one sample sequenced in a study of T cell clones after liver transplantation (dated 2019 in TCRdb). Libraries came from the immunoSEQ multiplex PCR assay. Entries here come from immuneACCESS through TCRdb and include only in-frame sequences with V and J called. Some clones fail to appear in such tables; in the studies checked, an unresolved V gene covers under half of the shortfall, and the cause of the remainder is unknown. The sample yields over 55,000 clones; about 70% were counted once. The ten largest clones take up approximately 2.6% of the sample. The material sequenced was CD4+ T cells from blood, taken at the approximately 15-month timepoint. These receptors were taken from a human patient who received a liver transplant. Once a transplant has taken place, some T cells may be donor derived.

CDR3 sequence: CASTIDLAGQGYTF. The CDR3 DNA is TGTGCCAGCACCATAGACTTAGCGGGACAGGGCTACACCTTC. This rearrangement joins TRBV6-1 to TRBJ1-2, with 7 nucleotides matching TRBD1. Trimming removed 7 bases from V and 8 bases from J; junction bases left unmatched: 13. Germline CDR1 is MNHNS and CDR2 is SASEGT. The CDR3 runs 14 residues.

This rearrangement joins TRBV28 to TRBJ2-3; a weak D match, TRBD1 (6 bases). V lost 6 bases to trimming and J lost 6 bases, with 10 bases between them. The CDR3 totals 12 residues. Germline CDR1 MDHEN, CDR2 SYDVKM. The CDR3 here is CASRGAADTQYF. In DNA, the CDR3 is TGTGCCAGCAGGGGGGCCGCGGATACGCAGTATTTT.

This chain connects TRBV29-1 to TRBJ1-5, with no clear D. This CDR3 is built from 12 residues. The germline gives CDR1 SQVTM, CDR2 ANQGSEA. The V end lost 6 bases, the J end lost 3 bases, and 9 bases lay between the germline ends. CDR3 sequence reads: CSVGEFNQPQHF. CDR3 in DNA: TGCAGCGTGGGAGAATTCAATCAGCCCCAGCATTTT.

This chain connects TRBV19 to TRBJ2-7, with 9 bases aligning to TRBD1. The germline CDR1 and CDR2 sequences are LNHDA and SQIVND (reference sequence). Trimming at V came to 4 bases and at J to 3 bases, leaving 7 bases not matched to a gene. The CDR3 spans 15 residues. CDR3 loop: CASSTTGGTLYEQYF. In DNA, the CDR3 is TGTGCCAGTAGTACGACAGGGGGGACCCTCTACGAGCAGTACTTC.

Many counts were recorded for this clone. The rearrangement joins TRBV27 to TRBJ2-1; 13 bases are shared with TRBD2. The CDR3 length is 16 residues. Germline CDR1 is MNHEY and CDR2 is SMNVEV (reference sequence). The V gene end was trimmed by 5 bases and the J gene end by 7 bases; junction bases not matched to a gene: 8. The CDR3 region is CASSPLGTSGKNEQFF. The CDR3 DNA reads TGTGCCAGCAGTCCTCTGGGGACTAGCGGGAAGAATGAGCAGTTCTTC.

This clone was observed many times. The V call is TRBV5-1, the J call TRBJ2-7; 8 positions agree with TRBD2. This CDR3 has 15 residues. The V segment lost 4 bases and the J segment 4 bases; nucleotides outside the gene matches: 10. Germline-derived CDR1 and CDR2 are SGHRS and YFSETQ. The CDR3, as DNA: TGCGCCAGCAGCCAACTCGGGGGGGCTGGATACGAGCAGTACTTC. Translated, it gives CASSQLGGAGYEQYF. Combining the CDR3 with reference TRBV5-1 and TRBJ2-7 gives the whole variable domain KAGVTQTPRYLIKTRGQQVTLSCSPISGHRSVSWYQQTPGQGLQFLFEYFSETQRNKGNFPGRFSGRQFSNSRSEMNVSTLELGDSALYLCASSQLGGAGYEQYFGPGTRLTVT.

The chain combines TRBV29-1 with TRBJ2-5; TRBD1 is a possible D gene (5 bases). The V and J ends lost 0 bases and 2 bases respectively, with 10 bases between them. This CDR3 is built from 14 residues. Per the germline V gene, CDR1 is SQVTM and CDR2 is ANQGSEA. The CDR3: CSVEDFQGQETQYF. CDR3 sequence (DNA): TGCAGCGTTGAAGATTTTCAGGGTCAAGAGACCCAGTACTTC.

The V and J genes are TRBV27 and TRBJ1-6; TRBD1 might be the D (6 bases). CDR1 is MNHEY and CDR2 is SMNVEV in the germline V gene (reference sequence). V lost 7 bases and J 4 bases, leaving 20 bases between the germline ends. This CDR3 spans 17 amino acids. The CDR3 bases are TGTGCCAGCATCCTAGGGGGTTTAGAAAGGTATAATTCACCCCTCCACTTT. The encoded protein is CASILGGLERYNSPLHF.

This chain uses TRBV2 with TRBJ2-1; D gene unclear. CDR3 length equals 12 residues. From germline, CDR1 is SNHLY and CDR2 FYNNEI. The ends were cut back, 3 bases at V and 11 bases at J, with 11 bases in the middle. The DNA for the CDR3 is TGTGCCAGCAGTGATAATATGGGGAAGCAGTTCTTC. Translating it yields CASSDNMGKQFF.

The CDR3 loop reads CASSLMGRRRVDEQFF. The CDR3 bases are TGTGCCAGCAGCTTAATGGGTCGGCGGCGGGTCGATGAGCAGTTCTTC. The gene calls are TRBV7-2 and TRBJ2-1; D may be TRBD2 (5 bases). The CDR3 is 16 amino acids. V shed 2 bases and J shed 8 bases, with 19 bases lying between them. CDR1 is SGHTA and CDR2 is FQGNSA in the germline V gene.

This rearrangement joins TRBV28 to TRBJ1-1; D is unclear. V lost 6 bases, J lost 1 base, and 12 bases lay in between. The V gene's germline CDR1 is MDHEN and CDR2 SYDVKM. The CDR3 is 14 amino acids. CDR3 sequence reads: CASSQGSTNTEAFF. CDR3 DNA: TGTGCCAGCAGCCAAGGGAGTACGAACACTGAAGCTTTCTTT.

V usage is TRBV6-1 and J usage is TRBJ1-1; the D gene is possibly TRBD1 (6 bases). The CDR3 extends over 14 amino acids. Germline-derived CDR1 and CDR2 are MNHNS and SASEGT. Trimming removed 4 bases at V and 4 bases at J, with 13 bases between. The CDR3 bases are TGTGCCAGCAGTGTACAGGGCTATGGCACTGAAGCTTTCTTT. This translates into CASSVQGYGTEAFF.

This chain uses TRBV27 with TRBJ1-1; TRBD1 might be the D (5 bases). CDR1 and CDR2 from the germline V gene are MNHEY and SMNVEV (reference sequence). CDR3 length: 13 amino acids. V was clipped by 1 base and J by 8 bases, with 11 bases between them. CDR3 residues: CASSLYGGGEAFF. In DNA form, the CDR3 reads TGTGCCAGCAGTTTATATGGGGGGGGAGAAGCTTTCTTT.

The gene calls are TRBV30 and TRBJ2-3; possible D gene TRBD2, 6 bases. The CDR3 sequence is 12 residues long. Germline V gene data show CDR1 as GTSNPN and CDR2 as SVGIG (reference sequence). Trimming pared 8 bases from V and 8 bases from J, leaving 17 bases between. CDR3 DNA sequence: TGTGCCGGTAGATTAAGCGGGTTTACGCAGTATTTT. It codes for CAGRLSGFTQYF.

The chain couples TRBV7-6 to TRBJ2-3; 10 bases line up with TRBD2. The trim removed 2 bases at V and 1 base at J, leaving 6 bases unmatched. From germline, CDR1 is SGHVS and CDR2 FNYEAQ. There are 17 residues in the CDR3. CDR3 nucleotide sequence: TGTGCCAGCAGCTTAACTAGCGGGATGCGTGGCACAGATACGCAGTATTTT. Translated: CASSLTSGMRGTDTQYF.

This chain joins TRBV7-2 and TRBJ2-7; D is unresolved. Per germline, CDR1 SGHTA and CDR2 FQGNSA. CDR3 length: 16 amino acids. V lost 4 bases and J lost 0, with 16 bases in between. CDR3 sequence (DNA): TGTGCCAGCAGCTCCCGAGGTCTAAGCCTCTCCTACGAGCAGTACTTC. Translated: CASSSRGLSLSYEQYF.

The CDR3 DNA follows: TGCGCCAGCAGTGATCAGAACACCGGGGAGCTGTTTTTT. Translated, it gives CASSDQNTGELFF. V usage is TRBV10-1 and J usage is TRBJ2-2; D gene ambiguous. Looked up from germline, CDR1 is WNHNN and CDR2 is SYGVQD (reference sequence). With 3 bases removed from V and 1 base from J, the gap between germline ends came to 3 bases. This CDR3 is built from 13 residues.

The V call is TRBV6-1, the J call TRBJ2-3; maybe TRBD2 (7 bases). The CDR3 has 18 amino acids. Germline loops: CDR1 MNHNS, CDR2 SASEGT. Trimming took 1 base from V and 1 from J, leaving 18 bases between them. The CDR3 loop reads CASSEEGGWGARTDTQYF. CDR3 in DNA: TGTGCCAGCAGTGAAGAGGGAGGGTGGGGGGCCCGCACAGATACGCAGTATTTT.

The CDR3 DNA follows: TGTGCCAGCAGCACAGGGGGATCCGAGCAGTACGTC. Residues: CASSTGGSEQYV. The gene calls are TRBV28 and TRBJ2-7; 8 bases are shared with TRBD1. This CDR3 has 12 amino acids. Germline V gene lookup returns CDR1 MDHEN and CDR2 SYDVKM. The junction had 4 bases not matched to a gene; V was cut back by 6 bases and J by 6 bases.

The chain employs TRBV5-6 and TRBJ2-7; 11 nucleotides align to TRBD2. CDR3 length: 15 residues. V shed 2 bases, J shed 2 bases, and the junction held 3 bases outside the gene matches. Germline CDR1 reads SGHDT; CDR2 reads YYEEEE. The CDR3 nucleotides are TGTGCCAGCAGCTTAACTAGCGGGGGTACCTACGAGCAGTACGTC. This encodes CASSLTSGGTYEQYV.

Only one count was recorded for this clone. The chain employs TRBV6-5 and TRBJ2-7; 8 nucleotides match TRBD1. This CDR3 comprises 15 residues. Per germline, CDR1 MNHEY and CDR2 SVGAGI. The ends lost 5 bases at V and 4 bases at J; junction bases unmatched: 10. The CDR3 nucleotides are TGTGCCAGCAGTGCCGGGACAGGAACTCTTTACGAGCAGTACGTC. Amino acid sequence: CASSAGTGTLYEQYV.

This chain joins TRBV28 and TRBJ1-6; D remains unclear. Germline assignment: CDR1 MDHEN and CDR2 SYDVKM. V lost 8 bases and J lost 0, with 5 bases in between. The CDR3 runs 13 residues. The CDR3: CASCPSYNSPLHF. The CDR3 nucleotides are TGTGCCAGCTGCCCCTCCTATAATTCACCCCTCCACTTT. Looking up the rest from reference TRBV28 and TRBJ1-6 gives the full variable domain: DVKVTQSSRYLVKRTGEKVFLECVQDMDHENMFWYRQDPGLGLRLIYFSYDVKMKEKGDIPEGYSVSREKKERFSLILESASTNQTSMYLCASCPSYNSPLHFGNGTRLTVT.

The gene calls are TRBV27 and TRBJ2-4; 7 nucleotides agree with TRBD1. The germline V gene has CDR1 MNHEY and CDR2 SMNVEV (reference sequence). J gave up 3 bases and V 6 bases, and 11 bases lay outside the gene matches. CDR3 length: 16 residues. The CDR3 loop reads CASRPDRVTGKNIQYF. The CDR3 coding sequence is TGTGCCAGCAGACCCGACAGGGTGACGGGCAAAAACATTCAGTACTTC.

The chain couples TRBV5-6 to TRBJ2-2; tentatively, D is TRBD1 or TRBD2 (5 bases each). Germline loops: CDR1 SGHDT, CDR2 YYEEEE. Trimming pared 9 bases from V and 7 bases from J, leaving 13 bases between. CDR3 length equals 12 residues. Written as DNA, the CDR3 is TGTGCCACCCAGCTGGGGGACGGGGAGCTGTTTTTT. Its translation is CATQLGDGELFF. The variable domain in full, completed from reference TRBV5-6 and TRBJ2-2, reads DAGVTQSPTHLIKTRGQQVTLRCSPKSGHDTVSWYQQALGQGPQFIFQYYEEEERQRGNFPDRFSGHQFPNYSSELNVNALLLGDSALYLCATQLGDGELFFGEGSRLTVL.

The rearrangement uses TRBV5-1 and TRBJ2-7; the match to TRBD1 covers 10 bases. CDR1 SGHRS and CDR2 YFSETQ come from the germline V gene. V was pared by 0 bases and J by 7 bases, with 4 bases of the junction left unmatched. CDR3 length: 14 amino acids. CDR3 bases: TGCGCCAGCAGCTTGGAGGGACAGGGGTTAGAGCAGTACTTC. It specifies CASSLEGQGLEQYF.